Described below is a single T cell receptor (beta chain) sequence and its context. The target antigen is unknown. This record belongs to a study of monozygotic twins with inflammatory bowel disease. General study results and limits: TCRbeta inverse Simpson diversity was decreased in IBD patients versus healthy co-twins.

Germline lookup yields CDR1 LGHNA and CDR2 YSLEER. The CDR3 sequence is 15 residues long. After re-calling the 5' RACE reads, TCRdb lists one entry per CDR3 protein, DNA absent. The clone table shows approximately 380,000 distinct CDR3 sequences, with the ten largest holding 2% to 3%. The specimen was blood. This sequence was found in a human donor with ulcerative colitis or Crohn's disease, or a healthy co-twin of an affected twin (not recorded which). The V and J genes are TRBV4-3 and TRBJ1-4; TCRdb selects TRBD1, and the lack of DNA leaves this call unchecked. The CDR3 sequence: CASSQRQGGDEKLFF.